The text below deals with one T cell receptor beta chain. It has no known antigen specificity. No base quality information exists; no much larger clone differs at one position. The sample belongs to a study of blood T cell repertoires in COVID-19 (dated by TCRdb to between 2020 and 2021). As for the study more broadly: Samples covering the acute and convalescent phases of COVID-19 were provided by collaborators in the United States, Italy and Spain. The prospective study material was composed of cDNA or gDNA derived from T cells, B-cell-depleted T cells, or PBMCs. Deeply sampled blood TCRbeta repertoires from subjects exposed to, actively infected with, or recovered from COVID-19 were included in the dataset. The repertoires were made available in a free public database intended to serve as a resource for research on the immune response to SARS-CoV-2. Samples came from the ongoing ImmuneRACE study (first 160 participants) plus 1,254 subjects from 6 global collaborators. A de-identified subject ID, COVID-19 status, age in years and sex were almost always included in the sample metadata. Where available, HLA class I and class II types were obtained from metadata supplied by the sample provider rather than from assay-based typing. On the study overall, not on this receptor specifically: How much clinical and demographic metadata was included differed by source and by participant, and the metadata was provided uncurated.

Enrolling through a virtual design, the prospective study's participants ranged in age from roughly 18 to 89 years and lived across about two dozen United States geographic areas. In the prospective study, participants were assigned to cohorts based on the clinical history participants reported in a screening survey and a study questionnaire. ImmuneRACE Cohort 3 recovered participants were defined by two consecutive negative NP/OP PCR tests, healthcare professional clearance, or symptom resolution. Mobile phlebotomists in the prospective study collected whole blood, serum and a nasopharyngeal or oropharyngeal swab from every participant. Additional blood draws and questionnaires over an approximately two-month period could optionally be provided by prospective study participants. Before DNA extraction, blood samples from the prospective study were shipped at room temperature or frozen. The immunoSEQ Assay, a bias-controlled multiplex PCR, was used to amplify TCRbeta CDR3 regions from genomic DNA. Turning to the authors' computational methods: Nucleated cell counts per sample were estimated from amplification of reference gene primers within the assay. Sequence reads were collapsed and filtered to measure the absolute abundance of every unique TCRbeta CDR3 rearrangement. For each sample, productive Simpson clonality was calculated by taking the square root of Simpson's diversity index across productive rearrangements. Held by TCRdb, this immuneACCESS table contains in-frame sequences only and omits some clones. Under half of the omission traces to an unresolved V gene where checked; the cause of the rest is unknown. V and J calls plus clone size are reproduced from that table; the DNA served to infer D and trimming. This sample is represented by about 250,000 clones; around 84% of them were singletons. The biggest ten clones account for less than 20% of the sample.

V is cut back by 6 bases and J by 3 bases, with 4 bases in the junction unmatched. Taken from cysteine to phenylalanine, the CDR3 has 13 residues. Solely the CDR3 DNA is kept, with 39 bases framed from the first base. The clonotype originates from a man younger than 35 who had recovered from COVID-19. The sequenced material came from PBMCs or T cells enriched from blood (not recorded which). The sequence links TRBV12-3 or TRBV12-4 to TRBJ1-1; 7 central bases correspond to TRBD1. The DNA reads as follows: TGTGCCAGCAGCTTGAGGGGGCACACTGAAGCTTTCTTT. The resulting protein is CASSLRGHTEAFF.